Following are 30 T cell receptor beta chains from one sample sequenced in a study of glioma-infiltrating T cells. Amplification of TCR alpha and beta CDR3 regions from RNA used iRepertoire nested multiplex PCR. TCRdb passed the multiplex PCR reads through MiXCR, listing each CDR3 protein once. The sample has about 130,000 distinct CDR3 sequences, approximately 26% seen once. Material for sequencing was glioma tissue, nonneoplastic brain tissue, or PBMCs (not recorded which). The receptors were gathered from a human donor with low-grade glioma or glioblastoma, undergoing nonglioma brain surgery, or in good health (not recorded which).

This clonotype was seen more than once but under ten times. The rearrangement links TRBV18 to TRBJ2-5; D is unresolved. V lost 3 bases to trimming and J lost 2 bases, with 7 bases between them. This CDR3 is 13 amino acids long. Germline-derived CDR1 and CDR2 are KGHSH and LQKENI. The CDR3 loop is CASSPSKQETQYF. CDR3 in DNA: TGTGCCAGCTCACCCTCTAAGCAAGAGACCCAGTACTTC.

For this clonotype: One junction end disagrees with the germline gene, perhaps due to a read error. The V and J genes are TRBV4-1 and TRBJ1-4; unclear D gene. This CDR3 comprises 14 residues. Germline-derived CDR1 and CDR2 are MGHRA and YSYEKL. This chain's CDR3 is CASSHRERGEKLFF. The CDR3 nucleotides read TGCGCCAGCAGCCACCGGGAGAGAGGCGAAAAACTGTTTTTC.

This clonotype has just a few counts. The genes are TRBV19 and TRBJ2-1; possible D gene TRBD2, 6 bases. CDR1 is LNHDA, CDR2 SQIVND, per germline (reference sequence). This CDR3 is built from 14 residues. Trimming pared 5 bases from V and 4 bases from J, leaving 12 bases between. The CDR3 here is CASSAWGTYNEQFF. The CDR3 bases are TGTGCCAGTAGTGCCTGGGGGACTTACAATGAGCAGTTCTTC. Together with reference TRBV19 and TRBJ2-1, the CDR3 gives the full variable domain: DGGITQSPKYLFRKEGQNVTLSCEQNLNHDAMYWYRQDPGQGLRLIYYSQIVNDFQKGDIAEGYSVSREKKESFPLTVTSAQKNPTAFYLCASSAWGTYNEQFFGPGTRLTVL.

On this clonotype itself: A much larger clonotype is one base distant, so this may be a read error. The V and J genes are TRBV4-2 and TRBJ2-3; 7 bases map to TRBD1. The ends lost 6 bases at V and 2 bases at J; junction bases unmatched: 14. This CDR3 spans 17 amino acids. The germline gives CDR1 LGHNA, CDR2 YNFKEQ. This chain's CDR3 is CASSVWLEGAHTDTQYF. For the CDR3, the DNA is TGTGCCAGCAGTGTGTGGTTAGAGGGGGCTCACACAGATACGCAGTATTTT.

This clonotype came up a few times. The CDR3 DNA sequence: TGTGCCACCTACGCCGCATCTGGGGCCAACGTCCTGACTTTC. Translation gives CATYAASGANVLTF. The chain recombines TRBV28 with TRBJ2-6, with D hard to call. CDR1 MDHEN and CDR2 SYDVKM come from the germline V gene. V was cut by 10 bases and J by 1 base, with 11 bases left in between. The length of the CDR3 is 14 residues.

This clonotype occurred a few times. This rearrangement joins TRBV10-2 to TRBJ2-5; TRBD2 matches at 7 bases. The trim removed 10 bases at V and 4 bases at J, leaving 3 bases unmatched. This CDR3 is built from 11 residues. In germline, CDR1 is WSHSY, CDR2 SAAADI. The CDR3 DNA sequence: TGCGCCACAGGACTAGGAGAGACCCAGTACTTC. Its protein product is CATGLGETQYF.

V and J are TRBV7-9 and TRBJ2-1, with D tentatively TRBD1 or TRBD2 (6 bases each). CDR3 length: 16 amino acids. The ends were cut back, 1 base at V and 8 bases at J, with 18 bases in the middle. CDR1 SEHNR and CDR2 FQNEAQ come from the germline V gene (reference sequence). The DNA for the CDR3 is TGTGCCAGCAGCTTAGTGTTCGGTTGGGGGGCCTATGAGCAGTTCTTC. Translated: CASSLVFGWGAYEQFF.

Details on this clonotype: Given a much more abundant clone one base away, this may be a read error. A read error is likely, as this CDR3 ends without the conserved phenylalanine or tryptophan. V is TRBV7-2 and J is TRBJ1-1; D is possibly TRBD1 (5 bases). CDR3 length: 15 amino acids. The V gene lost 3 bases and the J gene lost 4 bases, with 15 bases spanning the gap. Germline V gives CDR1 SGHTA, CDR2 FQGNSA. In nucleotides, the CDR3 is TGTGCCAGCAGCTTGGGGACGCGGCCCAGCACTGAAGCTTTCCTT. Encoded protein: CASSLGTRPSTEAFL.

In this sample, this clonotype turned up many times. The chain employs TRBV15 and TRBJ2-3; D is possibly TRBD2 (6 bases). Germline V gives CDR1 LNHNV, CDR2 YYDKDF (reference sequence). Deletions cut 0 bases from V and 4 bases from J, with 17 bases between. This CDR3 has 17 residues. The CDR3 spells CATSRDRLARRADTQYF. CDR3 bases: TGTGCCACCAGCAGAGATCGGCTAGCGAGGAGGGCAGATACGCAGTATTTT.

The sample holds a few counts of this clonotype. The CDR3 bases are TGCAGCGTTGAAACAGCCCCTAACTATGGCTACACCTTC. Translating gives CSVETAPNYGYTF. The chain recombines TRBV29-1 with TRBJ1-2; D not certain. V lost 2 bases to trimming and J lost 0 bases, with 7 bases between them. This CDR3 has 13 residues. CDR1 and CDR2 from the germline V gene are SQVTM and ANQGSEA.

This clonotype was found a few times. CDR3 DNA sequence: TGCGCCAGATATGAGCGGGGGTCAGGGACCCAGTACTTC. Protein sequence: CARYERGSGTQYF. This chain links TRBV10-1 with TRBJ2-5, with 8 bases that match TRBD2. CDR3 length equals 13 residues. The germline gives CDR1 WNHNN, CDR2 SYGVQD (reference sequence). With V trimmed by 9 bases and J by 7 bases, 10 bases remained unmatched.

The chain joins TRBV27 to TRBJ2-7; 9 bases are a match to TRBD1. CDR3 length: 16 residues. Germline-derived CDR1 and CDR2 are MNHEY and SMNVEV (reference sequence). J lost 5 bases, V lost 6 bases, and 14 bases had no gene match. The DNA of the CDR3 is TGTGCCAGCAGCCTCCTCCGGGACAGGGCCGATCACGAGCAGTACGTC. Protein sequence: CASSLLRDRADHEQYV.

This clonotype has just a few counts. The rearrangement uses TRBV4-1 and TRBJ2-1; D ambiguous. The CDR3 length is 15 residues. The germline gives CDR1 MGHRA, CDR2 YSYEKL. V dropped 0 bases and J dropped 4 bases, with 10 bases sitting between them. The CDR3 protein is CASSQDPRTYNEQFF. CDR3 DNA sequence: TGCGCCAGCAGCCAAGATCCCCGTACATACAATGAGCAGTTCTTC.

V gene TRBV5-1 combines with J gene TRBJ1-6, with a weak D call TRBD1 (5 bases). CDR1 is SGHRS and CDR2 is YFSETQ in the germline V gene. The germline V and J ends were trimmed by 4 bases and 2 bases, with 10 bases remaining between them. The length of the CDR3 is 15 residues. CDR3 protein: CASSRGDTYNSPLHF. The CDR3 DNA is TGCGCCAGCAGCCGGGGGGATACCTATAATTCACCCCTCCACTTT.

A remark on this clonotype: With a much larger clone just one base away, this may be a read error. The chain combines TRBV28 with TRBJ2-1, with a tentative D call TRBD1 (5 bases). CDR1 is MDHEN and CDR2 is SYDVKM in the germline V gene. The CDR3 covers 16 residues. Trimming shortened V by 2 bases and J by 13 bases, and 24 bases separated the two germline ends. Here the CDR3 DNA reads TGTGCCAGCAGTTTAACAGGCTGGGTAGCCAAAAACATTCAGTTCTTC. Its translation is CASSLTGWVAKNIQFF. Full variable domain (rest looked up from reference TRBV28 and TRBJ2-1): DVKVTQSSRYLVKRTGEKVFLECVQDMDHENMFWYRQDPGLGLRLIYFSYDVKMKEKGDIPEGYSVSREKKERFSLILESASTNQTSMYLCASSLTGWVAKNIQFFGPGTRLTVL.

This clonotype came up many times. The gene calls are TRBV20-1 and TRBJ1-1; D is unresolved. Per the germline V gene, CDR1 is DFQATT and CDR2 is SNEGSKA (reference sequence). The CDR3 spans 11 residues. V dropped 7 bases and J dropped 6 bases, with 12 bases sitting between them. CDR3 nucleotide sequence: TGCAGTGGACTGGAAACCCCTGAAGCTTTCTTT. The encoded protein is CSGLETPEAFF.

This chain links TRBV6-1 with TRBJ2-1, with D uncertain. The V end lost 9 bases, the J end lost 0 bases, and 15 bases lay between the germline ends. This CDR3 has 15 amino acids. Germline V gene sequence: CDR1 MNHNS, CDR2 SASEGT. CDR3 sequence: CASLKDSHSYNEQFF. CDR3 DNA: TGTGCCAGTCTAAAAGATTCCCACTCCTACAATGAGCAGTTCTTC.

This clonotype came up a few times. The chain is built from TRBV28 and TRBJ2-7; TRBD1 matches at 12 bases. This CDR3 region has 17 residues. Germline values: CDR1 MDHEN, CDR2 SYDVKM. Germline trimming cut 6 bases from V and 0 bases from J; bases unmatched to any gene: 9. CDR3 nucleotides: TGTGCCAGCAGGTCCGCCGGGACAGGGGGCTTCTCCTACGAGCAGTACGTC. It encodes CASRSAGTGGFSYEQYV.

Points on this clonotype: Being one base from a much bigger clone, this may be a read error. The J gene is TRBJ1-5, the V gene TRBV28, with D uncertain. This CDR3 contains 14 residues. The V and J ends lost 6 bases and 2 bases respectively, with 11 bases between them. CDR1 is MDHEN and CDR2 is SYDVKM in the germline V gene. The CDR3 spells CASSSLGGNQPQHF. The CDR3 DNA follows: TGTGCCAGCAGCTCTCTTGGCGGCAATCAGCCCCAGCATTTT. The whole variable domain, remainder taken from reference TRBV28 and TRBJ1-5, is DVKVTQSSRYLVKRTGEKVFLECVQDMDHENMFWYRQDPGLGLRLIYFSYDVKMKEKGDIPEGYSVSREKKERFSLILESASTNQTSMYLCASSSLGGNQPQHFGDGTRLSIL.

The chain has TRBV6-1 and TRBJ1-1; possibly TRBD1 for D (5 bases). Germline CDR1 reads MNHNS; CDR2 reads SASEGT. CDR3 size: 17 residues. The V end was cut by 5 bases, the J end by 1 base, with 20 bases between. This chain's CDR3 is CASSSPRDPTGNTEAFF. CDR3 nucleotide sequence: TGTGCCAGCAGTTCCCCCCGGGACCCCACAGGGAACACTGAAGCTTTCTTT.

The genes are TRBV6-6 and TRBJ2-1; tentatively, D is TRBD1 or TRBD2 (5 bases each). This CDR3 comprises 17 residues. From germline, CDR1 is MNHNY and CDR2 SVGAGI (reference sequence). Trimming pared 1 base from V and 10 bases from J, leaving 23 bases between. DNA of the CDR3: TGTGCCAGCAGTTACTTCGGGGCGCGGCCGGGACGAGGCGAGCAGTTCTTC. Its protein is CASSYFGARPGRGEQFF.

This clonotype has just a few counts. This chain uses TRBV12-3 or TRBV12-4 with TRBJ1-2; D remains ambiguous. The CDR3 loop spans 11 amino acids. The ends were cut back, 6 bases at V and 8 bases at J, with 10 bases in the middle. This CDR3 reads CASRQTDGYTF. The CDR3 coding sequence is TGTGCCAGCAGACAAACGGACGGCTACACCTTC.

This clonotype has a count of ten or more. The CDR3 sequence is CASRPPGQGNYEQYV. The CDR3 nucleotides are TGTGCCAGCAGGCCCCCGGGACAGGGTAACTACGAGCAGTACGTC. V is TRBV6-1 and J is TRBJ2-7; TRBD1 aligns across 9 bases. Germline V gene data show CDR1 as MNHNS and CDR2 as SASEGT. This CDR3 is 15 amino acids long. Unmatched junction bases numbered 9, after V lost 6 bases and J lost 3 bases.

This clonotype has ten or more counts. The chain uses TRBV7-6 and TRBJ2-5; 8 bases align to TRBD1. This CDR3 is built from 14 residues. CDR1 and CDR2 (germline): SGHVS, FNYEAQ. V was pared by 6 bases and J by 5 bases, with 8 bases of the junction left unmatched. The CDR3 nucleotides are TGTGCCAGCAGACCAGGACAGGGCTCGGAGACCCAGTACTTC. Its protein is CASRPGQGSETQYF.

The CDR3 region has the DNA TGTGCCAGCAGCTTAATGGGCCACGGGGGTACAGATACGCAGTATTTT. Protein: CASSLMGHGGTDTQYF. V usage is TRBV7-3 and J usage is TRBJ2-3, with a tentative D call TRBD2 (6 bases). CDR3 length equals 16 residues. In germline, CDR1 is SGHTA, CDR2 FQGTGA. Trimming shortened V by 1 base and J by 3 bases, and 14 bases separated the two germline ends.

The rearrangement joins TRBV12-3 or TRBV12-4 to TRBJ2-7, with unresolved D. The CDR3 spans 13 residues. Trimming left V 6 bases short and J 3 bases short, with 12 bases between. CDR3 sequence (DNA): TGTGCCAGCAGCGACGGATCCAACTACGAGCAGTACGTC. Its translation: CASSDGSNYEQYV.

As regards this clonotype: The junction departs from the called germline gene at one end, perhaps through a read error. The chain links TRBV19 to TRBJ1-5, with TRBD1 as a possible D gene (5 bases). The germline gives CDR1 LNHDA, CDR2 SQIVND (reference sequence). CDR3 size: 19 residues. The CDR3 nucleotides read TGTGCCATTAGTATATGGGGACCACGCCCGGGGTATAGCAATCAGCCCCAGCATTTT. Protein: CAISIWGPRPGYSNQPQHF.

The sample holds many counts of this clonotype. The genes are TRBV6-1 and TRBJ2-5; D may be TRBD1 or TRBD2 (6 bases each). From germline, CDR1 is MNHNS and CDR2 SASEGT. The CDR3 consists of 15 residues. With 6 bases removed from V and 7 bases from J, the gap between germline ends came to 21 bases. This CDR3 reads CASSFAPGWGATQYF. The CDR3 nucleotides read TGTGCCAGCAGCTTCGCCCCAGGGTGGGGGGCGACCCAGTACTTC.

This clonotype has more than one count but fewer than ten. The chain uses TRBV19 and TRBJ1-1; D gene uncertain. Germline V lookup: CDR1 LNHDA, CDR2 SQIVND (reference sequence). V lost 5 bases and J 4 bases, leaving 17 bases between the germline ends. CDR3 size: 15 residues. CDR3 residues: CASSVAGLSSTEAFF. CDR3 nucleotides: TGTGCCAGTAGTGTCGCGGGGTTGTCGAGCACTGAAGCTTTCTTT.

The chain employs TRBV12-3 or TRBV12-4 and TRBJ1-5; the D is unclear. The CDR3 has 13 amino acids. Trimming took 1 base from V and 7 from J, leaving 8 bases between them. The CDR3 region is CASSLGWRQPQHF. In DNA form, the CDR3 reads TGTGCCAGCAGTTTAGGGTGGCGACAGCCCCAGCATTTT.